Sequencing of this T cell receptor beta chain was carried out in a study of tumor-infiltrating lymphocytes in primary liver carcinoma. TCR beta cDNA was made from approximately 500 ng total RNA with a constant-region primer. Libraries covering TCR beta were generated through three nested multiplex PCR rounds (using a slightly modified ARM-PCR). Two initial PCR rounds of around 10 cycles each paired TRBV1-TRBV30 forward primers with a C-beta reverse primer. TCRdb re-called the multiplex PCR reads with MiXCR, one entry per CDR3 protein. The table lists roughly 100,000 distinct CDR3 sequences, more than 65% of them singletons, with more than 8% in the top ten. The germline V gene has CDR1 SGHAT and CDR2 FQNNGV. The V gene lost 5 bases and the J gene lost 5 bases, with 15 bases spanning the gap. The CDR3 runs to 15 residues. This clonotype is labeled as medium-sized (0.01 to 0.1%). Each 20-30 mg portion of unsorted bulk tissue served as the source for co-extraction of RNA and DNA.

The V and J genes are TRBV11-2 and TRBJ2-2; D may correspond to TRBD1 or TRBD2 (7 bases each). The TCR comes from an older woman with primary liver carcinoma and hepatitis B virus infection. The sequenced material came from liver tumor tissue from sampling region 5. Subset defined: tumor region T5, tumor centre. CDR3 amino acids: CASSARQGGTGELFF. CDR3 nucleotides: TGTGCCAGCAGCGCCCGACAGGGAGGGACCGGGGAGCTGTTTTTT.